What follows are 7 T cell receptor beta chains derived from one specimen sequenced in a study of blood T cell repertoires in COVID-19. Here immunoSEQ multiplex PCR was the method, and the copy in TCRdb shows in-frame clones only, minus some. The sample includes 270,000 or so clones, more than 75% of them seen just once. Sequences were obtained from PBMCs or T cells enriched from blood (not recorded which). These receptors were taken from a woman under 30 who had recovered from COVID-19.

The gene calls are TRBV7-9 and TRBJ2-7; the D gene is possibly TRBD1 (6 bases). Germline CDR1 is SEHNR and CDR2 is FQNEAQ (reference sequence). Trimming removed 4 bases from V and 5 bases from J, with 15 bases in between. The CDR3 is made up of 14 amino acids. This chain's CDR3 is CASSSSHRVNEQYF. As DNA, the CDR3 is TGTGCCAGCAGCTCATCCCACAGGGTCAACGAGCAGTACTTC.

The chain employs TRBV9 and TRBJ1-5, with 7 bases that match TRBD1. Per the germline V gene, CDR1 is SGDLS and CDR2 is YYNGEE. The CDR3 length is 14 residues. The V segment lost 3 bases and the J segment 2 bases; nucleotides outside the gene matches: 2. This CDR3 is CASSADRGNQPQHF. CDR3 in DNA: TGTGCCAGCAGCGCCGACAGGGGCAATCAGCCCCAGCATTTT.

This clone was counted a few times. V and J are TRBV19 and TRBJ1-5; maybe TRBD1 (5 bases). The CDR3 is 17 amino acids. The germline V gene encodes CDR1 LNHDA and CDR2 SQIVND (reference sequence). Trimming shortened V by 3 bases and J by 0 bases, and 15 bases separated the two germline ends. The CDR3 sequence: CASSIPRATYSNQPQHF. The DNA for the CDR3 is TGTGCCAGTAGTATCCCCAGGGCTACCTATAGCAATCAGCCCCAGCATTTT.

This rearrangement joins TRBV12-3 or TRBV12-4 to TRBJ1-3; D not resolved. The CDR3 has 13 amino acids. V was trimmed by 3 bases and J by 8 bases, leaving 11 bases between them. CDR3 bases: TGTGCCAGCAGTTTTCGGGGTGGGGACACCATATATTTT. Its protein product is CASSFRGGDTIYF.

The gene calls are TRBV7-2 and TRBJ1-2; 8 bases fit TRBD1. CDR1 is SGHTA, CDR2 FQGNSA, per germline. The CDR3 sequence is 14 residues long. With 4 bases clipped from V and 4 bases from J, the junction kept 5 bases outside the gene matches. This chain's CDR3 is CASSYDRGGYGYTF. DNA for the CDR3: TGTGCCAGCAGCTACGACAGGGGTGGCTATGGCTACACCTTC.

The rearrangement links TRBV10-1 to TRBJ2-1; D remains ambiguous. The V gene lost 10 bases and the J gene lost 4 bases, with 17 bases spanning the gap. Germline lookup yields CDR1 WNHNN and CDR2 SYGVQD (reference sequence). The CDR3 consists of 14 residues. The CDR3 DNA is TGCGCCAACCCGACTGGCGCGTGGTACAATGAGCAGTTCTTC. The encoded protein is CANPTGAWYNEQFF.

The V gene is TRBV11-2, the J gene TRBJ2-5; D gene uncertain. Germline CDR1 SGHAT, CDR2 FQNNGV. The CDR3 runs 14 residues. Trimming pared 0 bases from V and 3 bases from J, leaving 8 bases between. CDR3 loop: CASSLDWRKETQYF. The CDR3 DNA follows: TGTGCCAGCAGCTTAGATTGGCGGAAAGAGACCCAGTACTTC.